These 32 T cell receptor beta chains were all obtained from the same sample, sequenced in a study of blood T cell repertoires in COVID-19. Sequenced by immunoSEQ multiplex PCR; TCRdb stores in-frame clones only, minus some. The sample lists approximately 150,000 clones; approximately 91% were seen once. Input material: peripheral blood. These receptors all come from a man younger than 35 with COVID-19, enrolled during active disease.

V gene TRBV7-8 combines with J gene TRBJ2-7; 7 bases are shared with TRBD2. Germline CDR1 is SGHVS and CDR2 is FQNEAQ. The length of the CDR3 is 17 residues. V lost 5 bases and J lost 5; bases outside the gene matches: 18. The CDR3 bases are TGTGCCAGCAGCCTACCGCGGTCGGGGGGTTTAATCGACGAGCAGTACTTC. As protein: CASSLPRSGGLIDEQYF. The full variable domain, in which reference TRBV7-8 and TRBJ2-7 provide the parts outside the CDR3, is GAGVSQSPRYKVAKRGQDVALRCDPISGHVSLFWYQQALGQGPEFLTYFQNEAQLDKSGLPSDRFFAERPEGSVSTLKIQRTQQEDSAVYLCASSLPRSGGLIDEQYFGPGTRLTVT.

CDR3 nucleotide sequence: TGTGCCAGCAGTGACCTGGCTAGCGATCCCTACAATGAGCAGTTCTTC. Its protein is CASSDLASDPYNEQFF. The J gene is TRBJ2-1, the V gene TRBV6-4; D is perhaps TRBD2 (6 bases). The CDR3 length is 16 residues. The germline gives CDR1 MRHNA, CDR2 SNTAGT. With 2 bases removed from V and 2 bases from J, the gap between germline ends came to 13 bases.

V gene TRBV18 combines with J gene TRBJ1-1; possible D gene TRBD1, 6 bases. The CDR3 extends over 14 amino acids. V was clipped by 3 bases and J by 1 base, with 9 bases between them. Germline V gives CDR1 KGHSH, CDR2 LQKENI. The CDR3: CASSPGTTNTEAFF. The CDR3 DNA follows: TGTGCCAGCTCACCCGGGACAACGAACACTGAAGCTTTCTTT. The full variable domain, in which reference TRBV18 and TRBJ1-1 provide the parts outside the CDR3, is NAGVMQNPRHLVRRRGQEARLRCSPMKGHSHVYWYRQLPEEGLKFMVYLQKENIIDESGMPKERFSAEFPKEGPSILRIQQVVRGDSAAYFCASSPGTTNTEAFFGQGTRLTVV.

The chain joins TRBV28 to TRBJ2-7; D is possibly TRBD2 (6 bases). The germline V and J ends were trimmed by 4 bases and 2 bases, with 21 bases remaining between them. The V gene's germline CDR1 is MDHEN and CDR2 SYDVKM. The CDR3 sequence is 17 residues long. In DNA, the CDR3 is TGTGCCAGCAGTTCCCCGGAGGGAGGCGGCAGGGCCTACGAGCAGTACTTC. Encoded protein: CASSSPEGGGRAYEQYF.

The genes are TRBV7-9 and TRBJ1-2; a possible D gene is TRBD1 (5 bases). Germline CDR1 SEHNR, CDR2 FQNEAQ (reference sequence). The V end was cut by 0 bases, the J end by 1 base, with 9 bases between. The length of the CDR3 is 15 residues. DNA for the CDR3: TGTGCCAGCAGCTTAGCGGCGGGGGTTAACTATGGCTACACCTTC. This translates into CASSLAAGVNYGYTF.

V gene TRBV28 combines with J gene TRBJ2-7; D ambiguous. V lost 2 bases and J lost 3, with 5 bases in between. Germline V gene lookup returns CDR1 MDHEN and CDR2 SYDVKM. This CDR3 is 12 amino acids long. CDR3 sequence: CASSLENYEQYF. CDR3 in DNA: TGTGCCAGCAGTTTAGAGAACTACGAGCAGTACTTC.

The chain joins TRBV5-1 to TRBJ1-1; D is unclear. The CDR3 runs 14 residues. Per the germline V gene, CDR1 is SGHRS and CDR2 is YFSETQ. V lost 0 bases and J lost 6, with 12 bases in between. The CDR3 region has the DNA TGCGCCAGCAGCTTGGACGGGTCGGTTGCTGAAGCTTTCTTT. It yields the protein CASSLDGSVAEAFF. Full variable domain (rest looked up from reference TRBV5-1 and TRBJ1-1): KAGVTQTPRYLIKTRGQQVTLSCSPISGHRSVSWYQQTPGQGLQFLFEYFSETQRNKGNFPGRFSGRQFSNSRSEMNVSTLELGDSALYLCASSLDGSVAEAFFGQGTRLTVV.

The rearrangement links TRBV6-5 to TRBJ1-5; TRBD1 is a possible D gene (5 bases). CDR1 MNHEY and CDR2 SVGAGI come from the germline V gene. There are 14 residues in the CDR3. The V end lost 7 bases, the J end lost 9 bases, and 19 bases lay between the germline ends. The CDR3 protein is CASTYEGGVGPQHF. CDR3 DNA sequence: TGTGCCAGCACCTACGAGGGAGGGGTTGGGCCCCAGCATTTT.

V and J are TRBV23-1 and TRBJ2-7; D perhaps matches TRBD1 (7 bases). TRBV23-1 is an open reading frame whose function is uncertain. CDR3 length equals 16 residues. Trimming took off 2 bases at V and 4 bases at J, with 18 bases between the two ends. The CDR3 is CASSQDGPRGDYEQYF. The CDR3 bases are TGCGCCAGCAGTCAAGATGGTCCCAGGGGGGATTACGAGCAGTACTTC.

The chain uses TRBV2 and TRBJ2-3, with TRBD2 matching over 7 bases. This CDR3 is 14 amino acids long. CDR1 SNHLY and CDR2 FYNNEI come from the germline V gene. J gave up 8 bases and V 6 bases, and 11 bases lay outside the gene matches. CDR3 loop: CASSGGGPGGTQYF. The CDR3 coding sequence is TGTGCCAGCAGCGGGGGAGGGCCCGGAGGTACGCAGTATTTT.

J is TRBJ2-3 and V is TRBV27, with D maybe TRBD2 (6 bases). The V end lost 4 bases, the J end lost 0 bases, and 20 bases lay between the germline ends. The CDR3 extends over 18 amino acids. Germline CDR1 MNHEY, CDR2 SMNVEV (reference sequence). CDR3 coding DNA: TGTGCCAGCAGTTCGGGTCTGAGAGGCGGGGCTAGCACAGATACGCAGTATTTT. Amino acid sequence: CASSSGLRGGASTDTQYF.

The V and J genes are TRBV2 and TRBJ2-5; D ambiguous. Germline V CDR1 and CDR2: SNHLY, FYNNEI. This CDR3 comprises 13 residues. V was shortened by 4 bases and J by 1 base, with 7 bases between the two germline ends. In DNA form, the CDR3 reads TGTGCCAGCAGTGTCGTCCCCCAAGAGACCCAGTACTTC. This gives the protein CASSVVPQETQYF.

The CDR3 loop is CASSGGQGVNYGYTF. The CDR3 DNA sequence: TGTGCCAGCTCGGGAGGACAGGGCGTTAACTATGGCTACACCTTC. V usage is TRBV18 and J usage is TRBJ1-2; 8 bases agree with TRBD1. CDR3 length: 15 residues. Trimming took 6 bases from V and 1 from J; bases not matched to a gene: 7. Looked up from germline, CDR1 is KGHSH and CDR2 is LQKENI.

The V and J genes are TRBV6-5 and TRBJ1-2; 9 nucleotides agree with TRBD1. CDR1 is MNHEY, CDR2 SVGAGI, per germline. J gave up 8 bases and V 5 bases, and 6 bases lay outside the gene matches. This CDR3 spans 13 amino acids. Here the CDR3 reads CASSTGTGFGYTF. In DNA form, the CDR3 reads TGTGCCAGCAGTACCGGGACAGGGTTCGGCTACACCTTC.

The chain combines TRBV24-1 with TRBJ2-1, with unresolved D. Germline CDR1 reads KGHDR; CDR2 reads SFDVKD. This CDR3 is built from 15 residues. V lost 5 bases and J 7 bases, leaving 17 bases between the germline ends. CDR3 sequence: CATSAVWHSTNEQFF. The CDR3 DNA reads as TGTGCCACCAGTGCCGTTTGGCACAGTACGAATGAGCAGTTCTTC.

V and J are TRBV28 and TRBJ1-3; 7 positions match TRBD1. The germline V gene encodes CDR1 MDHEN and CDR2 SYDVKM. J gave up 0 bases and V 4 bases, and 6 bases lay outside the gene matches. This CDR3 has 16 residues. DNA for the CDR3: TGTGCCAGCAGTTATCCTAGACAGGGCTCTGGAAACACCATATATTTT. Translating gives CASSYPRQGSGNTIYF.

The chain uses TRBV28 and TRBJ2-7, with D unclear. The V gene lost 6 bases and the J gene lost 6 bases, with 12 bases spanning the gap. The CDR3 extends over 12 amino acids. Looked up from germline, CDR1 is MDHEN and CDR2 is SYDVKM. The CDR3 loop is CASSPYPSEQYF. CDR3 nucleotides: TGTGCCAGCAGCCCATACCCTAGCGAGCAGTACTTC.

This clone has only a few counts. The V gene is TRBV4-1, the J gene TRBJ2-7; tentative D call: TRBD1 (6 bases). Per the germline V gene, CDR1 is MGHRA and CDR2 is YSYEKL. This CDR3 is 13 amino acids long. V lost 1 base to trimming and J lost 5 bases, with 9 bases between them. The CDR3 bases are TGCGCCAGCAGCCAAGTGACAGGCCACGAGCAGTACTTC. This gives the protein CASSQVTGHEQYF.

The V and J genes are TRBV7-8 and TRBJ1-6, with D unclear. V gave up 0 bases and J gave up 9 bases, with 6 bases separating them. This CDR3 is 13 amino acids long. Germline V gene sequence: CDR1 SGHVS, CDR2 FQNEAQ. CDR3 nucleotide sequence: TGTGCCAGCAGCTTAGCGGCAGTTTCACCCCTCCACTTT. Amino acid sequence: CASSLAAVSPLHF.

This chain links TRBV2 with TRBJ1-3; TRBD1 matches 8 bases. The CDR3 length is 14 residues. Trimming at V came to 7 bases and at J to 2 bases, leaving 4 bases not matched to a gene. Germline V gives CDR1 SNHLY, CDR2 FYNNEI. In DNA form, the CDR3 reads TGTGCCAGCATCCCGGACAGGGCTGGAAACACCATATATTTT. This sequence encodes CASIPDRAGNTIYF.

V and J are TRBV7-2 and TRBJ1-5, with D possibly matching TRBD1 (6 bases). There are 14 residues in the CDR3. The germline V gene encodes CDR1 SGHTA and CDR2 FQGNSA. The V and J ends lost 5 bases and 4 bases respectively, with 12 bases between them. CDR3 protein: CASSQRGGNQPQHF. In DNA, the CDR3 is TGTGCCAGCAGCCAGAGAGGGGGAAATCAGCCCCAGCATTTT.

V gene TRBV27 combines with J gene TRBJ2-2; 15 nucleotides agree with TRBD2. Germline CDR1 is MNHEY and CDR2 is SMNVEV (reference sequence). V was pared by 1 base and J by 5 bases, with 5 bases of the junction left unmatched. CDR3 length: 18 residues. Here the CDR3 DNA reads TGTGCCAGCAGTTTATGGGGCGGACTAGCGGGAGGGACCGGGGAGCTGTTTTTT. As protein: CASSLWGGLAGGTGELFF.

As concerns this clone: One end of the junction is discordant with germline, which a read error may explain. The chain links TRBV6-5 to TRBJ1-4; the D gene is possibly TRBD1 (5 bases). CDR3 length: 15 residues. CDR1 is MNHEY and CDR2 is SVGAGI in the germline V gene. The CDR3 loop is CASSYRQPLSEKLLF. The CDR3 region has the DNA TGTGCCAGCAGTTACAGACAGCCCCTAAGTGAAAAACTGCTTTTT.

In the case of this clone: Other DNA variants within this sample encode the same CDR3. The CDR3 bases are TGCAGCGTTGGAGGCACCGGGGAGCTGTTTTTT. As protein: CSVGGTGELFF. The chain joins TRBV29-1 to TRBJ2-2; D is unresolved. Trimming removed 4 bases from V and 4 bases from J, with 4 bases in between. This CDR3 is 11 amino acids long. In germline, CDR1 is SQVTM, CDR2 ANQGSEA.

This rearrangement joins TRBV7-8 to TRBJ2-3; the match to TRBD1 covers 7 bases. Trimming at V came to 1 base and at J to 1 base, leaving 2 bases not matched to a gene. Germline CDR1 SGHVS, CDR2 FQNEAQ. This CDR3 has 15 amino acids. CDR3: CASSLEGARTDTQYF. CDR3 coding DNA: TGTGCCAGCAGCTTAGAGGGGGCCCGCACAGATACGCAGTATTTT. Full variable domain (outside the CDR3, taken from reference TRBV7-8 and TRBJ2-3): GAGVSQSPRYKVAKRGQDVALRCDPISGHVSLFWYQQALGQGPEFLTYFQNEAQLDKSGLPSDRFFAERPEGSVSTLKIQRTQQEDSAVYLCASSLEGARTDTQYFGPGTRLTVL.

The V gene is TRBV6-5, the J gene TRBJ1-1; D remains ambiguous. Germline CDR1 MNHEY, CDR2 SVGAGI. V lost 3 bases and J 4 bases, leaving 15 bases between the germline ends. The CDR3 runs 15 residues. The CDR3 nucleotides read TGTGCCAGCAGTTATTTGGGAGGTCGGGCCACTGAAGCTTTCTTT. Its protein product is CASSYLGGRATEAFF.

The count of this clone is one. The V gene is TRBV5-1, the J gene TRBJ1-3; possibly TRBD1 for D (6 bases). Germline V gives CDR1 SGHRS, CDR2 YFSETQ. V shed 7 bases and J shed 0 bases, with 14 bases lying between them. CDR3 length equals 15 residues. The CDR3 spells CASRQGGSSGNTIYF. The CDR3 DNA reads TGCGCCAGCCGCCAAGGGGGAAGCTCTGGAAACACCATATATTTT.

The sample holds one count of this clone. The chain joins TRBV7-3 to TRBJ2-1; 8 positions match TRBD2. CDR3 length: 12 residues. V gave up 5 bases and J gave up 9 bases; unmatched junction bases: 3. In germline, CDR1 is SGHTA, CDR2 FQGTGA. The CDR3: CASSPTSGEQFF. DNA of the CDR3: TGTGCCAGCAGCCCAACTAGCGGTGAGCAGTTCTTC.

The chain carries TRBV6-5 and TRBJ2-3, with TRBD1 as a possible D gene (6 bases). V was cut by 8 bases and J by 6 bases, with 15 bases left in between. The CDR3 spans 13 residues. Germline V gene sequence: CDR1 MNHEY, CDR2 SVGAGI. CDR3 in amino acids: CASRVARGDTQYF. The CDR3, as DNA: TGTGCCAGCCGCGTCGCCAGGGGCGATACGCAGTATTTT.

The rearrangement joins TRBV7-9 to TRBJ1-1; a possible D gene is TRBD1 (6 bases). The CDR3 totals 14 residues. CDR1 is SEHNR, CDR2 FQNEAQ, per germline (reference sequence). Trimming cost V 1 base and J 5 bases, with 11 bases left between them. This chain's CDR3 is CASSLEGRGTEAFF. DNA for the CDR3: TGTGCCAGCAGCTTAGAAGGGAGGGGGACTGAAGCTTTCTTT.

The genes are TRBV28 and TRBJ1-4; no reliable D call. The CDR3 contains 15 residues. Trimming took off 6 bases at V and 7 bases at J, with 18 bases between the two ends. Germline V gene sequence: CDR1 MDHEN, CDR2 SYDVKM. The CDR3 spells CASRDRGRVSEKLFF. The CDR3, as DNA: TGTGCCAGCAGGGACCGGGGTCGAGTGTCTGAAAAACTGTTTTTT. The complete variable domain, with remaining parts taken from reference TRBV28 and TRBJ1-4, reads DVKVTQSSRYLVKRTGEKVFLECVQDMDHENMFWYRQDPGLGLRLIYFSYDVKMKEKGDIPEGYSVSREKKERFSLILESASTNQTSMYLCASRDRGRVSEKLFFGSGTQLSVL.

The V call is TRBV12-3 or TRBV12-4, the J call TRBJ2-7; no clear D gene. The V gene lost 6 bases and the J gene lost 2 bases, with 8 bases spanning the gap. The length of the CDR3 is 12 residues. The chain's CDR3 is CASSPSPYEQYF. The CDR3 DNA follows: TGTGCCAGCAGCCCGTCCCCCTACGAGCAGTACTTC.